The clone carrying this TCR beta chain was detected ten times or more. Its target is unknown. Germline V gene sequence: CDR1 SGHVS, CDR2 FNYEAQ. V was shortened by 4 bases and J by 1 base, with 7 bases between the two germline ends. This CDR3 is built from 13 residues. This entry comes from a study of T cell repertoires in cytomegalovirus infection. Via MiXCR, TCRdb re-called the reads, giving one row per CDR3 protein. This table has hundreds of thousands of distinct CDR3 sequences, roughly 22% appearing once. Overall study results and limits: CMV-specific TCR beta clonotypes restricted by HLA-C were the ones dominating the ex vivo response.

This chain joins TRBV7-6 and TRBJ1-1; D is unresolved. The specimen was CD8+ T cells from PBMCs. The source is a human donor in good health (CMV status not recorded). Some clones in this sample may be carry-over from other donors' samples. The CDR3 nucleotides read TGTGCCAGCAGCTCTAGACAGAACACTGAAGCTTTCTTT. This translates into CASSSRQNTEAFF.